The clone carrying this T cell receptor beta chain is a singleton in its sample. What it binds is not known. This entry comes from a study of cytomegalovirus exposure and HLA in healthy donors. Study-level results: Previous analysis showed most TCR beta V segments were productive about 87% or about 30% of the time. In a later analysis, most CMV-associated TCR beta chains appeared HLA-restricted.

Germline CDR1 reads SGHKS; CDR2 reads YYEKEE (reference sequence). CDR3 length equals 12 residues. Trimming removed 4 bases at V and 5 bases at J, with 9 bases between. Healthy bone marrow donors supplied every sample. The study sampled nominally healthy donors, though unrecorded immune exposures were likely. PCR amplification relied on 60 Vbeta primers (plus 13 Jbeta primers). The protocol was immunoSEQ multiplex PCR, while the TCRdb copy is restricted to in-frame clones and leaves out a portion. This table has 40,000 to 60,000 clones, about three quarters appearing once. V is TRBV5-5 and J is TRBJ2-5, with D unclear. The specimen was PBMCs. This TCR was sampled from a woman aged 45-60 years in good health and CMV-seronegative. CDR3 protein: CASSPFFETQYF. The CDR3 DNA reads TGTGCCAGCAGCCCCTTTTTCGAGACCCAGTACTTC.